The 2 T cell receptor beta chains below come from one sample, sequenced in a study of blood T cell repertoires in COVID-19. The protocol was immunoSEQ multiplex PCR, while the TCRdb copy is restricted to in-frame clones and leaves out a portion. The sample lists 130,000 to 150,000 clones; roughly four fifths were seen once. The specimen sequenced was peripheral blood. These receptors originate from a woman older than 75 with acute or convalescent COVID-19.

The CDR3: CASSQDRRNLNTEAFF. The CDR3 bases are TGCGCCAGCAGCCAAGATCGGAGGAATCTGAACACTGAAGCTTTCTTT. The V gene is TRBV4-3, the J gene TRBJ1-1; no clear D. The CDR3 has 16 amino acids. CDR1 LGHNA and CDR2 YSLEER come from the germline V gene. V shed 0 bases and J shed 0 bases, with 11 bases lying between them.

This sequence joins TRBV2 and TRBJ1-6; TRBD1 aligns across 8 bases. Germline-derived CDR1 and CDR2 are SNHLY and FYNNEI. The CDR3 consists of 13 residues. J gave up 7 bases and V 10 bases, and 6 bases lay outside the gene matches. As DNA, the CDR3 is TGTGCCACCTCAGGACAGGGAAATTCACCCCTCCACTTT. Translation: CATSGQGNSPLHF.